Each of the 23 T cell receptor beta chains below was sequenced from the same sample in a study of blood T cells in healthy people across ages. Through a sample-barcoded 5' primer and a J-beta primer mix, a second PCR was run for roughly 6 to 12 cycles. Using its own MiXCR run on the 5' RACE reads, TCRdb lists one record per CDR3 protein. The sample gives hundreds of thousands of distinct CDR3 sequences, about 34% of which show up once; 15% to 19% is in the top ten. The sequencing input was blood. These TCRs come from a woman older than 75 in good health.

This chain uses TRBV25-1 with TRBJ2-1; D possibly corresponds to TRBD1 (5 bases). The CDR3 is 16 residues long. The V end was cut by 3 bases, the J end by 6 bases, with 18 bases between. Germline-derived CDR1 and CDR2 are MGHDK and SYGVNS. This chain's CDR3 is CASSDPVRIDSNEQFF. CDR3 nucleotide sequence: TGTGCCAGCAGTGATCCTGTTAGGATAGACAGCAATGAGCAGTTCTTC.

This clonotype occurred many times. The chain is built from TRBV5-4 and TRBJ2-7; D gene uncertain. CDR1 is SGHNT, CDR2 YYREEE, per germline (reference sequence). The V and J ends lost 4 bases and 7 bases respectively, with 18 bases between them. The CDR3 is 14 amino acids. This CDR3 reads CASSPTQAPREQYF. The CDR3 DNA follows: TGTGCCAGCAGCCCAACCCAGGCTCCGCGTGAGCAGTACTTC.

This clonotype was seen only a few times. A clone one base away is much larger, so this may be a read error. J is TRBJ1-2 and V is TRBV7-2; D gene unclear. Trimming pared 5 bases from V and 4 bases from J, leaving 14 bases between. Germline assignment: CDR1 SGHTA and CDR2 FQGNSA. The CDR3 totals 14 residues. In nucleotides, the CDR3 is TGTGCCAGCAGCAGAACGGGGATGGTCTATGGCTACACCTTC. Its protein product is CASSRTGMVYGYTF.

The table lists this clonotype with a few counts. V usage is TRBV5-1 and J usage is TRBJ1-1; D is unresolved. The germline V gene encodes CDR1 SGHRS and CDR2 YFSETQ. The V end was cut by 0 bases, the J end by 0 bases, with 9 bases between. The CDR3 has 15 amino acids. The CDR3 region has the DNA TGCGCCAGCAGCTTGGAGCAGAGGATGAACACTGAAGCTTTCTTT. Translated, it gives CASSLEQRMNTEAFF. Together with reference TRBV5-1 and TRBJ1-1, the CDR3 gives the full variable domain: KAGVTQTPRYLIKTRGQQVTLSCSPISGHRSVSWYQQTPGQGLQFLFEYFSETQRNKGNFPGRFSGRQFSNSRSEMNVSTLELGDSALYLCASSLEQRMNTEAFFGQGTRLTVV.

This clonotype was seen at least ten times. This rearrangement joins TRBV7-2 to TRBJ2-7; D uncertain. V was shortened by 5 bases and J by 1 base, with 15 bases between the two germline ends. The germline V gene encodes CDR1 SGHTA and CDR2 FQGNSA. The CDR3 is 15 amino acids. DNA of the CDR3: TGTGCCAGCAGCCCCTCCCACGGCAGTTCCTACGAGCAGTACTTC. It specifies CASSPSHGSSYEQYF.

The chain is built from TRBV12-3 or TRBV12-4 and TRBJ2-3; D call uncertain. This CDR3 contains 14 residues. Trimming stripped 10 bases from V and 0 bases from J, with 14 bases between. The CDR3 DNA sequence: TGTGCCACCGAGTACTTATCTAGCACAGATACGCAGTATTTT. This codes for CATEYLSSTDTQYF.

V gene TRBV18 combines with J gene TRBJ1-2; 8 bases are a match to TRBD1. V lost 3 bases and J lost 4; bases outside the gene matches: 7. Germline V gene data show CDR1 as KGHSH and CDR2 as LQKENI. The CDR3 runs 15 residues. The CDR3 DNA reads TGTGCCAGCTCACCGGGGACAGGAAACACCTATGGCTACACCTTC. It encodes CASSPGTGNTYGYTF.

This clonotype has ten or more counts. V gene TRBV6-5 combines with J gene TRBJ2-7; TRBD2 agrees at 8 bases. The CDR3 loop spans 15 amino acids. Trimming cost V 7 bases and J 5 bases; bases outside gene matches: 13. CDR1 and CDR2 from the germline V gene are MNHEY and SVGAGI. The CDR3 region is CASTIGGGVGDEQYF. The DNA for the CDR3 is TGTGCCAGCACCATCGGGGGGGGAGTGGGGGACGAGCAGTACTTC.

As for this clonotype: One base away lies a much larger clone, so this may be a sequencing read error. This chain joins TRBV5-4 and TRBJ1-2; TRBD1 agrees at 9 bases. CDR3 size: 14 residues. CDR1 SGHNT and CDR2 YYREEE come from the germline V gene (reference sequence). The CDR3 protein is CTSSGGQGRYGYTF. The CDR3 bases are TGTACCAGCAGCGGGGGACAGGGACGCTATGGCTACACCTTC.

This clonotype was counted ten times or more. CDR3 nucleotides: TGTGCCAGCAGCTTTACGACAGGGAAGGTGCGGGAAAAACTGTTTTTT. Its protein is CASSFTTGKVREKLFF. The rearrangement uses TRBV5-5 and TRBJ1-4; TRBD1 aligns across 7 bases. The CDR3 is 16 amino acids. J was trimmed by 8 bases and V by 2 bases; bases with no gene match: 12. Germline V gene lookup returns CDR1 SGHKS and CDR2 YYEKEE (reference sequence). Looking up the rest from reference TRBV5-5 and TRBJ1-4 gives the full variable domain: DAGVTQSPTHLIKTRGQQVTLRCSPISGHKSVSWYQQVLGQGPQFIFQYYEKEERGRGNFPDRFSARQFPNYSSELNVNALLLGDSALYLCASSFTTGKVREKLFFGSGTQLSVL.

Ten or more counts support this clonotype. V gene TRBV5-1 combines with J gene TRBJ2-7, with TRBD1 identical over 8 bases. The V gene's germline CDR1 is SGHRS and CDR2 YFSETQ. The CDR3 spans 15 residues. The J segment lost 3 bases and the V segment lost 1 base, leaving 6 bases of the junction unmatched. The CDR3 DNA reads TGCGCCAGCAGCTTGACAGGGGGGTCAAACTACGAGCAGTACTTC. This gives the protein CASSLTGGSNYEQYF.

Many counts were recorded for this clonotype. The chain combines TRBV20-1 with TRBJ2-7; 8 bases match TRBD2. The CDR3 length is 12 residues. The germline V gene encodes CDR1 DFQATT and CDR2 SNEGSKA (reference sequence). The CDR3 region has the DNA TGCACCCCGCGGCGGGGGGCCTACGAGCAGTACTTC. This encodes CTPRRGAYEQYF.

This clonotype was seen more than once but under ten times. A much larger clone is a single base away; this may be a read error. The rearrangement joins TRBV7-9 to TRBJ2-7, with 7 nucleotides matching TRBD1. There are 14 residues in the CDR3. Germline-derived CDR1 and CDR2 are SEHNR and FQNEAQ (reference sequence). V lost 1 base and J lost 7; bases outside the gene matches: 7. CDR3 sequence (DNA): TGTGCCAGCAGCTTAGAGGGACAGCGTGTAGAGCAGTACTTC. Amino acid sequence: CASSLEGQRVEQYF.

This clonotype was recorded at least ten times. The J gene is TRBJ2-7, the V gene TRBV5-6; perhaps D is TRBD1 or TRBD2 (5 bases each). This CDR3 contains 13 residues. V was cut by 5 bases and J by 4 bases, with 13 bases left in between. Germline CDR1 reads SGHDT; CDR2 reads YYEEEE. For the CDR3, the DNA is TGTGCCAGCAGTGTGGGACGGTTTTACGAGCAGTACTTC. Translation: CASSVGRFYEQYF. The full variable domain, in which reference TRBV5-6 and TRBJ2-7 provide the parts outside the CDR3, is DAGVTQSPTHLIKTRGQQVTLRCSPKSGHDTVSWYQQALGQGPQFIFQYYEEEERQRGNFPDRFSGHQFPNYSSELNVNALLLGDSALYLCASSVGRFYEQYFGPGTRLTVT.

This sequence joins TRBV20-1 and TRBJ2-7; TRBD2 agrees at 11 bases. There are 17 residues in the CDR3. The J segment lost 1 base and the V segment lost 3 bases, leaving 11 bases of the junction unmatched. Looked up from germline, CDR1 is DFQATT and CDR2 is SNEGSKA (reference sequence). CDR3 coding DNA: TGCAGTGCTAGTGGTACACTAGCGGGAGTAGGTTCCTACGAGCAGTACTTC. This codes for CSASGTLAGVGSYEQYF.

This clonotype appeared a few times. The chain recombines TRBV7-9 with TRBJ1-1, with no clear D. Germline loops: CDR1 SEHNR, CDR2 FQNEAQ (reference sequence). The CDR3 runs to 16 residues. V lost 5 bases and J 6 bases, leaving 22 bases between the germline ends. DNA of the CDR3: TGTGCCAGCAGCCGATTTGGAGGAGGGTCATCTTCTGAAGCTTTCTTT. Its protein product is CASSRFGGGSSSEAFF.

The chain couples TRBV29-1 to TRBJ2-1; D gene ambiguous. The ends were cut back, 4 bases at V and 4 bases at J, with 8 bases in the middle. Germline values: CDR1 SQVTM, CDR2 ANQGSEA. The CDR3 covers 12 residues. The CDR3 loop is CSVGMGYNEQFF. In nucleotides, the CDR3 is TGCAGCGTTGGTATGGGTTACAATGAGCAGTTCTTC.

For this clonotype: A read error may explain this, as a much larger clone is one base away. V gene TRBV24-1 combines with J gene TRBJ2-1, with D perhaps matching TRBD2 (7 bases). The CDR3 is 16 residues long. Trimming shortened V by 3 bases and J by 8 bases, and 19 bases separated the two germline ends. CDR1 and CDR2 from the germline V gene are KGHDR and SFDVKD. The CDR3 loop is CATSDRWARGLDEQFF. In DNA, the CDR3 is TGTGCCACCAGTGATCGCTGGGCGCGGGGGCTTGATGAGCAGTTCTTC.

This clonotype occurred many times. The CDR3 loop reads CASSTPRGGSYNEQFF. CDR3 DNA: TGTGCCAGTAGCACCCCCAGAGGAGGATCCTACAATGAGCAGTTCTTC. The chain is built from TRBV19 and TRBJ2-1; the D gene is possibly TRBD2 (5 bases). This CDR3 comprises 16 residues. V was shortened by 6 bases and J by 1 base, with 16 bases between the two germline ends. Germline values: CDR1 LNHDA, CDR2 SQIVND (reference sequence).

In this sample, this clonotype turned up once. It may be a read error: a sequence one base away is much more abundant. CDR3: CASSPRSFFHGYTF. The CDR3 bases are TGTGCCAGCAGTCCACGATCCTTTTTCCATGGCTACACCTTC. The chain couples TRBV6-2 or TRBV6-3 to TRBJ1-2; unclear D gene. V was pared by 5 bases and J by 6 bases, with 16 bases between. Germline assignment: CDR1 MNHEY and CDR2 SVGEGT. This CDR3 has 14 amino acids.

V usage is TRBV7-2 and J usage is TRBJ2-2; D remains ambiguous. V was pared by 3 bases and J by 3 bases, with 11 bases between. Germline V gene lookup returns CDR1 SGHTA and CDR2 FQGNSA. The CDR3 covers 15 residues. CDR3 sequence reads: CASSFKGRDTGELFF. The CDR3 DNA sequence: TGTGCCAGCAGCTTCAAAGGTCGGGACACCGGGGAGCTGTTTTTT.

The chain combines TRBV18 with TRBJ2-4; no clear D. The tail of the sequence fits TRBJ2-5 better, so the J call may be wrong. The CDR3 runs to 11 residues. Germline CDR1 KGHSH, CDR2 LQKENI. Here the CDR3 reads CASAYGETQYF. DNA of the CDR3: TGTGCCAGCGCATACGGAGAGACCCAGTACTTC.

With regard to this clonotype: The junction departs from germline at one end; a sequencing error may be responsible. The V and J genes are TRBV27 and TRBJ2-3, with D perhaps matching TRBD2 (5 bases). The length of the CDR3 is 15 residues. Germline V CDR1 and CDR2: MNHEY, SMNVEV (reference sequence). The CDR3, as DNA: TGTGCCAGCAGTTTATATGCGGGTGTCACAGATGCGCAGAGATTT. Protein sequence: CASSLYAGVTDAQRF.